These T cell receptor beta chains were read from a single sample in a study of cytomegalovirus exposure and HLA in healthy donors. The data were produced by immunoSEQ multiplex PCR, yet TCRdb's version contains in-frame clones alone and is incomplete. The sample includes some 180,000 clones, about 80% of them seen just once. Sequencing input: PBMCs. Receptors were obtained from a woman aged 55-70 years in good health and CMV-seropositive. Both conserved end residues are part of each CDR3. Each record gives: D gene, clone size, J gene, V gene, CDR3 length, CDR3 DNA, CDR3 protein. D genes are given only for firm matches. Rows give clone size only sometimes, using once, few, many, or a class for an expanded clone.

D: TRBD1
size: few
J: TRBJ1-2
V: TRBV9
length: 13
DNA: TGTGCCAGCAGCAGACAGGGTGAGGGGGGCTACACCTTC
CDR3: CASSRQGEGGYTF

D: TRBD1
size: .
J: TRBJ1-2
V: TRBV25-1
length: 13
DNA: TGTGCCAGCAGCCGACAGGGGAGCTATGGCTACACCTTC
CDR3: CASSRQGSYGYTF

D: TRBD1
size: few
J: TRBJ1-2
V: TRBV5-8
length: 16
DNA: TGTGCCAGCAGCTTGGGCGGACAGGTCTCCTTCTATGGCTACACCTTC
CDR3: CASSLGGQVSFYGYTF

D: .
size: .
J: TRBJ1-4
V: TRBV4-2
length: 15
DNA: TGTGCCAGCAGCCAACCCCCTTCGAGAGGTGAAAAACTGTTTTTT
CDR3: CASSQPPSRGEKLFF

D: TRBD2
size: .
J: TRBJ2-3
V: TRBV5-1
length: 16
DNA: TGCGCCAGCAGCTTGGCGACAGCGGGGAGCACAGATACGCAGTATTTT
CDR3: CASSLATAGSTDTQYF

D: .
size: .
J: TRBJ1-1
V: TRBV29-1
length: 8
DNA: TGCAGCACTACTGAAGCTTTCTTT
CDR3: CSTTEAFF

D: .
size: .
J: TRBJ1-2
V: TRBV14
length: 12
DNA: TGTGCCAGCAGCCCTGGGACATCTGGCTACACCTTC
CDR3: CASSPGTSGYTF

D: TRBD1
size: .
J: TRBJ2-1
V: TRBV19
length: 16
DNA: TGTGCCAGTTCCCCACAGGGGGCAAGAGGCTACAGTGAGCAGTTCTTC
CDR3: CASSPQGARGYSEQFF

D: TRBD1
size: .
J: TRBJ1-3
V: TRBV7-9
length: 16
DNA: TGTGCCAGCAGCGTTCGGGACAGGGCTGACGGAAACACCATATATTTT
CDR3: CASSVRDRADGNTIYF

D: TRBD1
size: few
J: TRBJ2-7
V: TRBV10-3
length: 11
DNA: TGTGCCATCAGGGGACAGGCCGAGCAGTACTTC
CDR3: CAIRGQAEQYF

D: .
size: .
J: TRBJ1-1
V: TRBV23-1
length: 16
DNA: TGCGCCAGCGGAAAGCAACAACAGGGCTATAACACTGAAGCTTTCTTT
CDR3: CASGKQQQGYNTEAFF

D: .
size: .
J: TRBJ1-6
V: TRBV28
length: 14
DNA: TGTGCCAGCAGTTTAGGGGGGTCTAATTCACCCCTCCACTTT
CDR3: CASSLGGSNSPLHF

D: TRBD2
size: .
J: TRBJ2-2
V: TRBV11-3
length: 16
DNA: TGTGCCAGCAGCTTAGGAGGCACTAGCGCCACCGGGGAGCTGTTTTTT
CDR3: CASSLGGTSATGELFF

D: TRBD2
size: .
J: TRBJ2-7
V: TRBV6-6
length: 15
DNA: TGTGCCAGCAGTTACGCTAGCGGGGGGGCCGGTGAGCAGTACTTC
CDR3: CASSYASGGAGEQYF

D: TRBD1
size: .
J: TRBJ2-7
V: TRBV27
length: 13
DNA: TGTGCCAGCAAACCGGGACAGGGTTACGAGCAGTACTTC
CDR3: CASKPGQGYEQYF